The subject of this entry is one T cell receptor beta chain. The source of the sample is a study of shared clonotypes between healthy human individuals. In the authors' workflow: Junction-only immunoSEQ data arrived without quality scores, meaning filtering differed. Libraries were prepared by immunoSEQ multiplex PCR; TCRdb keeps only in-frame clonotypes and omits some of them. That table gives V, J and clone size, and the DNA gave D and trimming. The sample lists about 1.5 million clones; around 98% were seen once. The sample was naive CD4+ T cells sorted from blood. Subset of the sample: CD45RA+ positively selected. The receptor's source is a young man in good health.

CDR3 residues: CASSLTRGGGTSGTDTQYF. The CDR3 DNA reads as TGTGCCAGCAGCTTGACGCGGGGAGGAGGGACCAGTGGCACAGATACGCAGTATTTT. This chain joins TRBV7-9 and TRBJ2-3; possibly TRBD2 for D (6 bases). V lost 3 bases to trimming and J lost 1 base, with 23 bases between them. Germline V gene lookup returns CDR1 SEHNR and CDR2 FQNEAQ (reference sequence). CDR3 length equals 19 residues.